This T cell receptor beta chain comes out of a study of blood T cell repertoires in COVID-19. At the level of the study: T cells, B-cell-depleted T cells, or PBMCs supplied cDNA or gDNA.

V was clipped by 3 bases and J by 0 bases, with 6 bases between them. CDR1 and CDR2 from the germline V gene are MNHEY and SMNVEV (reference sequence). The CDR3 is made up of 13 amino acids. In the original workflow: Amplification of reference gene primers was used by the study to estimate nucleated cell counts. Sequenced by immunoSEQ multiplex PCR; TCRdb stores in-frame clones only, minus some. That table is the source of V, J and clone size, and D and trimming were worked out from the DNA. This table has hundreds of thousands of clones, around nine tenths appearing once. Source material: peripheral blood. This receptor was obtained from a woman aged 60 to 75 who had recovered from COVID-19. This chain links TRBV27 with TRBJ2-7; D ambiguous. CDR3 protein: CASSFLSSYEQYF. The DNA for the CDR3 is TGTGCCAGCAGTTTCCTCAGCTCCTACGAGCAGTACTTC.